A single sample is the source of the 21 T cell receptor beta chains below, sequenced in a study of patients and donors after allogeneic stem cell transplantation. TCRdb re-derived calls from the RT-PCR reads in MiXCR, one entry per CDR3 protein. The table includes some 880,000 distinct CDR3 sequences, under 20% detected once. Sample: blood, either unsorted or a sorted T cell fraction (not recorded which). Receptors were obtained from a human donor who was either an allogeneic HSCT recipient or a stem cell or donor lymphocyte infusion donor (not recorded which). It is not recorded whose cells these are; they may come from a transplant donor.

This clonotype was seen just once. This chain links TRBV3-1 with TRBJ2-7; D gene uncertain. The ends were cut back, 0 bases at V and 4 bases at J, with 13 bases in the middle. The CDR3 loop spans 15 amino acids. Germline lookup yields CDR1 LGHDT and CDR2 YNNKEL (reference sequence). The CDR3 DNA reads TGTGCCAGCAGCCAAGAAACAGAGAGGCGTTACGAGCAGTACTTC. It encodes CASSQETERRYEQYF.

The CDR3 protein is CASSEAQNTEAFF. CDR3 DNA: TGTGCCAGCAGTGAAGCACAGAACACTGAAGCTTTCTTT. The genes are TRBV6-1 and TRBJ1-1; D remains ambiguous. Trimming took 0 bases from V and 1 from J, leaving 3 bases between them. CDR3 size: 13 residues. The germline V gene has CDR1 MNHNS and CDR2 SASEGT.

There are a few counts of this clonotype. J is TRBJ2-3 and V is TRBV5-6; tentative D call: TRBD2 (5 bases). Germline CDR1 is SGHDT and CDR2 is YYEEEE. The CDR3 length is 12 residues. V was cut by 6 bases and J by 3 bases, with 8 bases left in between. The CDR3 coding sequence is TGTGCCAGCAACGGGATTACAGATACGCAGTATTTT. Translated, it gives CASNGITDTQYF.

This clonotype has more than one count but fewer than ten. The rearrangement uses TRBV28 and TRBJ2-7; D may be TRBD1 (6 bases). Trimming removed 7 bases at V and 3 bases at J, with 13 bases between. This CDR3 comprises 13 residues. Germline V gives CDR1 MDHEN, CDR2 SYDVKM. CDR3 loop: CASTRQENYEQYF. CDR3 coding DNA: TGTGCCAGCACCCGACAGGAAAACTACGAGCAGTACTTC.

CDR3 sequence (DNA): TGTGCCAGCAGTTTAGTGGCCCCCTACGAGCAGTACTTC. Its translation is CASSLVAPYEQYF. This chain joins TRBV12-3 or TRBV12-4 and TRBJ2-7; D gene unclear. This CDR3 is built from 13 residues. Trimming removed 1 base at V and 2 bases at J, with 6 bases between.

The chain uses TRBV5-1 and TRBJ1-1; TRBD1 aligns across 7 bases. The CDR3 contains 16 residues. Trimming at V came to 0 bases and at J to 2 bases, leaving 7 bases not matched to a gene. Germline values: CDR1 SGHRS, CDR2 YFSETQ. The CDR3 loop is CASSLVGKGANTEAFF. For the CDR3, the DNA is TGCGCCAGCAGCTTGGTCGGAAAGGGGGCTAACACTGAAGCTTTCTTT.

The chain joins TRBV11-2 to TRBJ2-5; D remains ambiguous. The CDR3 length is 15 residues. V dropped 2 bases and J dropped 5 bases, with 15 bases sitting between them. Germline V gene lookup returns CDR1 SGHAT and CDR2 FQNNGV. The CDR3 sequence: CASSLSAALGETQYF. DNA of the CDR3: TGTGCCAGCAGCTTATCCGCGGCCTTGGGGGAGACCCAGTACTTC. The full variable domain, in which reference TRBV11-2 and TRBJ2-5 provide the parts outside the CDR3, is EAGVAQSPRYKIIEKRQSVAFWCNPISGHATLYWYQQILGQGPKLLIQFQNNGVVDDSQLPKDRFSAERLKGVDSTLKIQPAKLEDSAVYLCASSLSAALGETQYFGPGTRLLVL.

In this sample, this clonotype turned up many times. The gene calls are TRBV5-1 and TRBJ1-2; D gene uncertain. V was clipped by 0 bases and J by 4 bases, with 10 bases between them. Germline CDR1 is SGHRS and CDR2 is YFSETQ. The CDR3 covers 14 residues. The CDR3 is CASSLEVDGYGYTF. The CDR3 nucleotides are TGCGCCAGCAGCTTGGAGGTCGACGGCTATGGCTACACCTTC.

This clonotype was detected only a few times. The chain combines TRBV12-3 or TRBV12-4 with TRBJ2-3; TRBD1 agrees at 7 bases. Trimming at V came to 6 bases and at J to 0 bases, leaving 6 bases not matched to a gene. The CDR3 is 15 amino acids. The CDR3 is CASSTGETSTDTQYF. The CDR3 DNA sequence: TGTGCCAGCAGCACAGGGGAGACTAGCACAGATACGCAGTATTTT.

This clonotype was counted a few times. The V and J genes are TRBV9 and TRBJ2-1; 10 bases agree with TRBD1. The CDR3 runs to 15 residues. Germline CDR1 is SGDLS and CDR2 is YYNGEE. V shed 2 bases, J shed 5 bases, and the junction held 4 bases outside the gene matches. CDR3 DNA: TGTGCCAGCAGCGTTCGGACAGGGGGAAACAATGAGCAGTTCTTC. Translating it yields CASSVRTGGNNEQFF.

V usage is TRBV6-5 and J usage is TRBJ2-7; 9 nucleotides line up with TRBD2. This CDR3 contains 16 residues. Per germline, CDR1 MNHEY and CDR2 SVGAGI. J was trimmed by 6 bases and V by 5 bases; bases with no gene match: 14. The CDR3 region has the DNA TGTGCCAGCAGTCACTTGCGGGGGGGGGGCTCCGTCGAGCAGTACTTC. Amino acids: CASSHLRGGGSVEQYF.

J is TRBJ2-3 and V is TRBV15; 8 positions match TRBD2. The CDR3 runs to 15 residues. After removal of 2 bases from V and 4 bases from J, the junction contained 5 bases not matched to a gene. CDR1 and CDR2 from the germline V gene are LNHNV and YYDKDF (reference sequence). The DNA of the CDR3 is TGTGCCACCAGCAGATCGGGGGGGCGGTCAGATACGCAGTATTTT. Its translation: CATSRSGGRSDTQYF. Drawing the rest from reference TRBV15 and TRBJ2-3, the complete variable domain is DAMVIQNPRYQVTQFGKPVTLSCSQTLNHNVMYWYQQKSSQAPKLLFHYYDKDFNNEADTPDNFQSRRPNTSFCFLDIRSPGLGDTAMYLCATSRSGGRSDTQYFGPGTRLTVL.

The V and J genes are TRBV7-9 and TRBJ2-5; a weak D match, TRBD2 (6 bases). The CDR3 runs to 14 residues. Trimming removed 1 base from V and 5 bases from J, with 11 bases in between. CDR1 and CDR2 from the germline V gene are SEHNR and FQNEAQ (reference sequence). CDR3 sequence (DNA): TGTGCCAGCAGCTTAGACGGGACTCCGGAGACCCAGTACTTC. Amino acids: CASSLDGTPETQYF.

The rearrangement links TRBV11-2 to TRBJ1-2; D ambiguous. The V gene lost 0 bases and the J gene lost 1 base, with 12 bases spanning the gap. CDR1 is SGHAT and CDR2 is FQNNGV in the germline V gene. This CDR3 is built from 16 residues. The CDR3 here is CASSLDRIENNYGYTF. The CDR3 bases are TGTGCCAGCAGCTTAGATCGGATAGAAAATAACTATGGCTACACCTTC. Full variable domain (missing parts from reference TRBV11-2 and TRBJ1-2): EAGVAQSPRYKIIEKRQSVAFWCNPISGHATLYWYQQILGQGPKLLIQFQNNGVVDDSQLPKDRFSAERLKGVDSTLKIQPAKLEDSAVYLCASSLDRIENNYGYTFGSGTRLTVV.

This clonotype was counted only a few times. The rearrangement links TRBV3-1 to TRBJ2-7, with 9 bases identical to TRBD1. The CDR3 consists of 13 residues. V gave up 1 base and J gave up 13 bases; unmatched junction bases: 8. From germline, CDR1 is LGHDT and CDR2 YNNKEL (reference sequence). Here the CDR3 DNA reads TGTGCCAGCAGCCAAGGCACAGGGGGCGCATCATACTTC. This gives the protein CASSQGTGGASYF.

This chain joins TRBV21-1 and TRBJ2-1; the table's D call, TRBD1, has no DNA check behind it. TRBV21-1 is assigned pseudogene status. CDR3 length equals 16 residues. Here the CDR3 DNA reads TGTGCCAGCAGCAACCAACAGGGTAAATCCTACAATGAGCAGTTCTTC. It yields the protein CASSNQQGKSYNEQFF.

The chain joins TRBV5-8 to TRBJ1-1; unclear D gene. The CDR3 is 14 amino acids. The V end was cut by 5 bases, the J end by 4 bases, with 15 bases between. From germline, CDR1 is SGHTS and CDR2 YDEGEE. The CDR3 sequence is CASRGKVWGTEAFF. In DNA, the CDR3 is TGTGCCAGCAGGGGTAAGGTCTGGGGCACTGAAGCTTTCTTT. Full variable domain (rest looked up from reference TRBV5-8 and TRBJ1-1): EAGVTQSPTHLIKTRGQQATLRCSPISGHTSVYWYQQALGLGLQFLLWYDEGEERNRGNFPPRFSGRQFPNYSSELNVNALELEDSALYLCASRGKVWGTEAFFGQGTRLTVV.

This clonotype came up a few times. The V call is TRBV24-1, the J call TRBJ2-1; D remains unclear. V gave up 1 base and J gave up 6 bases, with 6 bases separating them. The CDR3 has 13 amino acids. The germline gives CDR1 KGHDR, CDR2 SFDVKD. The CDR3 spells CATSDFKTNEQFF. CDR3 nucleotides: TGTGCCACCAGTGATTTTAAGACCAATGAGCAGTTCTTC.

This clonotype was counted a few times. This chain uses TRBV5-6 with TRBJ1-2; D is perhaps TRBD1 (5 bases). Germline V lookup: CDR1 SGHDT, CDR2 YYEEEE. Trimming stripped 0 bases from V and 8 bases from J, with 14 bases between. The CDR3 has 14 residues. In DNA form, the CDR3 reads TGTGCCAGCAGCTTGGGGCGGGGACGCGCCGGCTACACCTTC. As protein: CASSLGRGRAGYTF.

In this sample, this clonotype turned up many times. The chain couples TRBV12-3 or TRBV12-4 to TRBJ1-2; D gene ambiguous. The CDR3 covers 13 residues. V was trimmed by 5 bases and J by 11 bases, leaving 18 bases between them. CDR3 coding DNA: TGTGCCAGCAGTCCTCAACTAGACGGATTATACACCTTC. It specifies CASSPQLDGLYTF.

This clonotype occurred many times. The rearrangement joins TRBV29-1 to TRBJ2-5, with 7 bases aligning to TRBD2. The ends lost 0 bases at V and 1 base at J; junction bases unmatched: 5. Germline V lookup: CDR1 SQVTM, CDR2 ANQGSEA. The CDR3 has 15 amino acids. DNA for the CDR3: TGCAGCGTTGAAGAAGTGGGCGGGGGCCAAGAGACCCAGTACTTC. Translation: CSVEEVGGGQETQYF.